Listed below are T cell receptor beta chains from one sample, sequenced in a study of OX40 agonist ivuxolimab in advanced cancers. Method: immunoSEQ multiplex PCR; TCRdb's copy keeps in-frame clones and lacks some. The data contain tens of thousands of clones, 75% to 90% of them seen just once; the ten biggest clones take up over 9.5%. Sequenced material: CD4+ or CD8+ T cells sorted from blood, taken in a trial of the OX40 agonist ivuxolimab. The receptors here all came from an adult with an advanced solid tumor such as melanoma, head and neck, liver or kidney cancer. Each CDR3 is given with its conserved first and last residue. The D gene is left open where the match is weak.

j_call d_call cdr3_length v_call cdr3_aa
TRBJ1-5 . 18 TRBV6-4 CASSDSSGQQYSNQPQHF
TRBJ2-7 . 14 TRBV6-5 CASRIGGLWGEQYF
TRBJ2-1 . 11 TRBV11-1 CASSLAWEQFF
TRBJ2-7 . 14 TRBV30 CASTRQTNSYEQYF
TRBJ2-5 . 14 TRBV7-8 CASSRDGREETQYF
TRBJ2-5 . 13 TRBV2 CASSPFVGETQYF
TRBJ1-1 . 15 TRBV19 CASSTLRDRNTEAFF
TRBJ2-7 TRBD1 12 TRBV2 CASSRDRYEQYF
TRBJ2-2 . 16 TRBV19 CASSIRGRGNTGELFF
. TRBD1 15 TRBV18 CASSPGGQGVYEQYF
TRBJ2-3 . 14 TRBV19 CASTEGGRTDTQYF
TRBJ2-2 . 16 TRBV7-9 CASSLSRTVNTGELFF
TRBJ2-7 . 16 TRBV9 CASSVALGNTQDEQYF
TRBJ2-7 TRBD1 14 TRBV29-1 CSVYDDRGAYEQYF
TRBJ2-4 . 14 TRBV11-1 CASSPREAKNIQYF
TRBJ2-7 TRBD2 16 TRBV7-8 CASSSQDGTSSYEQYF
TRBJ2-7 TRBD1 15 TRBV5-1 CASSLQGRGTEEQYF
TRBJ2-3 . 16 TRBV7-6 CASSLVAASGGDTQYF
. . 15 TRBV10-3 CAISSDRIRSYEQYF
TRBJ1-5 . 17 TRBV19 CASSPNPRTRSNQPQHF